This T cell receptor (beta chain) derives from a study of T cell repertoires in cytomegalovirus infection (dated by TCRdb to about 2019). About the study as a whole: The peptide stimulations were aimed at well-studied HLA-B-restricted epitopes as well as recently identified HLA-C-restricted CMV epitopes, whose presentation resists viral immunomodulation. Because public TCR beta signatures pointed to carriage of CMV infection together with the matching HLA type, the HLA type of each donor mattered for the analysis.

The treatment or condition label of this sample denotes: in vitro stimulation with specific CMV peptide epitopes to enrich CMV-specific T cells. Summary of the overall study and its limitations: Cumulative frequency of public TCR beta family members discriminated carriers of CMV infection plus the relevant HLA type in this cohort and an independent roughly 340-donor cohort. The ex vivo response was dominated by HLA-C-restricted CMV-specific TCR beta clonotypes, which also provided the single most frequent clonotype in two of eight donors.

As for this clonotype: Its specific antigen is unknown. No base qualities exist here, and no much larger clone lies one base off it.

Sequencer: Illumina HiSeq 1500. In TCRdb, the public reads were trimmed at Q25 with fastp and aligned with MiXCR, with productive beta chains retained. A single entry per CDR3 protein holds the most common genes and DNA from its merged rows. The sample records some 320,000 distinct CDR3 sequences, almost 30% of which are singletons. Of the sample, around 20% falls within the top ten clones. From cysteine to phenylalanine, the CDR3 is 17 amino acids long. Here the CDR3 DNA is all that survives: 51 bases in frame from base 1. Clipping removes 3 bases from V and 5 bases from J, with 9 as the unmatched junction base count.

The sequence derives from a human donor in good health (CMV status not recorded). Some clones in this sample may be carry-over from other donors' samples. The specimen was cultured PBMCs, collected from culture after CMV antigen stimulation. The chain is made from TRBV12-3 or TRBV12-4 and TRBJ2-2; 10 central bases correspond to TRBD2. The DNA is TGTGCCAGCAGTTTTCCTTCTAGCGGGAGTAGTACCGGGGAGCTGTTTTTT. It translates as CASSFPSSGSSTGELFF.